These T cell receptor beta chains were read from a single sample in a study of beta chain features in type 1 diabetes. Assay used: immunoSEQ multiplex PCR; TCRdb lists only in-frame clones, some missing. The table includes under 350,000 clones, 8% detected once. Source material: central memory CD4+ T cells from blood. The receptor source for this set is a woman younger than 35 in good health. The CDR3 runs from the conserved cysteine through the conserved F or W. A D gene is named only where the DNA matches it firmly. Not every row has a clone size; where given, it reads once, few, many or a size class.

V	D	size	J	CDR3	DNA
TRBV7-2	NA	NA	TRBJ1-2	CASSLEPDNYGYTF	TGTGCCAGCAGCTTAGAGCCAGATAACTATGGCTACACCTTC
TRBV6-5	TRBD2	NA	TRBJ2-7	CASSWEAGGRYEQYF	TGTGCCAGCAGTTGGGAAGCGGGAGGGCGCTACGAGCAGTACTTC
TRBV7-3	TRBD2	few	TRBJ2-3	CASSGKGLAGGKGDTQYF	TGTGCCAGCAGCGGAAAAGGACTAGCGGGAGGAAAAGGAGATACGCAGTATTTT
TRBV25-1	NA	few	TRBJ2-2	CASSEEGGRSGELFF	TGTGCCAGCAGTGAAGAAGGGGGGAGGTCCGGGGAGCTGTTTTTT
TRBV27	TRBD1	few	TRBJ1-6	CASSRDRNKPLHF	TGTGCCAGCAGTCGGGACAGGAACAAACCCCTCCACTTT
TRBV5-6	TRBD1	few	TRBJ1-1	CASSLRQDRGFTEAFF	TGTGCCAGCAGCTTGCGACAGGACAGGGGGTTCACTGAAGCTTTCTTT
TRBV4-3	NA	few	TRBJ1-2	CASSQAGQLRGGYTF	TGCGCCAGCAGCCAAGCTGGCCAGCTGCGGGGTGGCTACACCTTC
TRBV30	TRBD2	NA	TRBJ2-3	CACPGLAGGNTQYF	TGTGCCTGTCCCGGACTAGCGGGAGGGAATACGCAGTATTTT
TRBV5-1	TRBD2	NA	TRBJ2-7	CASSSLTSGYEQYF	TGCGCCAGCAGCAGCTTGACTAGCGGCTACGAGCAGTACTTC
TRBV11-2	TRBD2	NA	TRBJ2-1	CASSLRMSSGGGGEQFF	TGTGCCAGCAGCCTACGGATGTCGAGCGGGGGTGGCGGTGAGCAGTTCTTC
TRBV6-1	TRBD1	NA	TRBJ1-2	CASSGTGLFYGYTF	TGTGCCAGCAGTGGGACAGGACTCTTCTATGGCTACACCTTC
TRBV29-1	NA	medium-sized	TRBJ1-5	CSVEQGRNQPQHF	TGCAGCGTTGAACAGGGCCGGAATCAGCCCCAGCATTTT
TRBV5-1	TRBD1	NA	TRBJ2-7	CASSSQAQGAGEQYF	TGCGCCAGCAGCTCGCAAGCCCAGGGGGCTGGGGAGCAGTACTTC
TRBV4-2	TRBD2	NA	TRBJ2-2	CASSQAGGDTGELFF	TGTGCCAGCAGCCAAGCGGGGGGAGACACCGGGGAGCTGTTTTTT
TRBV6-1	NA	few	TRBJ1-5	CASSDTGRRGSNQPQHF	TGTGCCAGCAGTGATACGGGGCGCCGGGGGAGCAATCAGCCCCAGCATTTT
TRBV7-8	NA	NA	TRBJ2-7	CASSLALVDYEQYF	TGTGCCAGCAGCTTAGCTTTGGTGGACTACGAGCAGTACTTC
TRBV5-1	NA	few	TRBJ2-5	CASSSPPRGTGSTQYF	TGCGCCAGCAGCTCACCTCCCAGGGGAACGGGGAGTACCCAGTACTTC
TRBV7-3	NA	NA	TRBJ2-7	CASSLQGGEQYF	TGTGCCAGCAGCTTGCAGGGGGGCGAGCAGTACTTC
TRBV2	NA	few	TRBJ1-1	CASSQSAGNTEAFF	TGTGCCAGCAGCCAATCGGCCGGGAACACTGAAGCTTTCTTT
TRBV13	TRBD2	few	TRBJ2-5	CASSPSGGAFETQYF	TGTGCCAGCAGCCCAAGCGGGGGGGCCTTCGAGACCCAGTACTTC
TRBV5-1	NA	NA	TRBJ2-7	CASSTSGSLINEQYF	TGCGCCAGCAGCACCTCCGGGTCGCTCATCAACGAGCAGTACTTC
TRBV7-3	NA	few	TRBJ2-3	CASSPTPLTDTQYF	TGTGCCAGCAGCCCGACCCCCCTCACAGATACGCAGTATTTT
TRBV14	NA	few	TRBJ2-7	CASSQDLGYEQYF	TGTGCCAGCAGCCAAGATTTGGGCTACGAGCAGTACTTC
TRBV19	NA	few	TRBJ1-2	CASTVWGADYGYTF	TGTGCCAGTACGGTGTGGGGCGCCGACTATGGCTACACCTTC
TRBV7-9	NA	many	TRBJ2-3	CASSLLGAVDTQYF	TGTGCCAGCAGCTTACTGGGGGCGGTAGATACGCAGTATTTT